This T cell receptor (beta chain) was captured by sequencing in a study of blood T cell repertoires in COVID-19. Whole-study context: The origin of the acute and convalescent COVID-19 samples was the United States, Italy and Spain.

Trimming removed 0 bases from V and 1 base from J, with 13 bases in between. Germline CDR1 MNHEY, CDR2 SVGEGT. The CDR3 totals 17 residues. In the source study's methods: Reference gene primers were amplified, and this amplification served to estimate nucleated cell counts. Profiled with immunoSEQ multiplex PCR; TCRdb holds only in-frame clones, not every one. D and trimming come from the DNA, and the V and J calls and clone size come from that table. The profile shows some 220,000 clones, approximately 82% of them singletons. The TCR originated in a man aged 50 to 59 with active or convalescent COVID-19. The V and J genes are TRBV6-2 or TRBV6-3 and TRBJ1-5; D unresolved. Source material: peripheral blood. This chain's CDR3 is CASSYSGRGKSNQPQHF. The DNA of the CDR3 is TGTGCCAGCAGTTACTCGGGGAGAGGGAAGAGCAATCAGCCCCAGCATTTT.